The 2 T cell receptor beta chains below come from one sample, sequenced in a study of Graves' ophthalmopathy and Graves' hyperthyroidism. RNA served as the template for amplifying TCR beta CDR3 regions. HTBI primers were used in a first-round RT-PCR, which preceded a second-round multiplex PCR. TCRdb processed the multiplex PCR reads anew with MiXCR; each CDR3 protein has one entry. Here the sample spans roughly 610,000 distinct CDR3 sequences, 22% being singletons. What was sequenced was peripheral blood. The receptor set was obtained from a woman between 18 and 29 years old with stable Graves' hyperthyroidism. Some clones in this sample may be carry-over from other donors' samples.

The V call is TRBV15, the J call TRBJ1-1, with D maybe TRBD1 (5 bases). Germline V gene sequence: CDR1 LNHNV, CDR2 YYDKDF (reference sequence). Between the trimmed V and J ends, which lost 0 bases and 4 bases, there was a span of 12 bases. This CDR3 contains 15 residues. CDR3 protein: CATSRDGGRFTEAFF. The CDR3 DNA is TGTGCCACCAGCAGAGATGGGGGAAGGTTCACTGAAGCTTTCTTT.

This clonotype was observed a handful of times. A much more abundant neighbour one base away suggests this may be a read error. The V call is TRBV7-9, the J call TRBJ1-2; D gene ambiguous. CDR3 length: 12 residues. Germline CDR1 SEHNR, CDR2 FQNEAQ (reference sequence). The V end lost 5 bases, the J end lost 5 bases, and 9 bases lay between the germline ends. The CDR3 sequence: CASSRGPYGYTF. CDR3 sequence (DNA): TGTGCCAGCAGCCGAGGGCCGTATGGCTACACCTTC.